This TCR beta chain was sequenced for a study of beta chain features in type 1 diabetes. Whole-study findings and limits: VDJ junctions in type 1 diabetes patients carried more deletions and fewer insertions.

The CDR3 extends over 16 amino acids. With 5 bases clipped from V and 5 bases from J, the junction kept 9 bases outside the gene matches. Germline V gives CDR1 MNHNY, CDR2 SVGAGI (reference sequence). This clone was counted a few times. Its specificity is not known. Isolated RNA was reverse transcribed in full, so expressed TCRB transcripts were sequenced. Clones were sequenced by immunoSEQ multiplex PCR, and TCRdb holds only the in-frame ones, with some missing. The data contain approximately 250,000 clones, roughly 9.6% of them seen just once; the ten biggest clones take up less than 0.035%. Sequencing was carried out using naive CD4+ T cells from blood. The chain couples TRBV6-6 to TRBJ2-5; 12 bases align to TRBD2. The clonotype was recovered from a woman between 18 and 29 years old in good health. The CDR3 spells CASSRTSGAFSETQYF. The CDR3, as DNA: TGTGCCAGCAGTCGGACTAGCGGGGCTTTTTCTGAGACCCAGTACTTC.